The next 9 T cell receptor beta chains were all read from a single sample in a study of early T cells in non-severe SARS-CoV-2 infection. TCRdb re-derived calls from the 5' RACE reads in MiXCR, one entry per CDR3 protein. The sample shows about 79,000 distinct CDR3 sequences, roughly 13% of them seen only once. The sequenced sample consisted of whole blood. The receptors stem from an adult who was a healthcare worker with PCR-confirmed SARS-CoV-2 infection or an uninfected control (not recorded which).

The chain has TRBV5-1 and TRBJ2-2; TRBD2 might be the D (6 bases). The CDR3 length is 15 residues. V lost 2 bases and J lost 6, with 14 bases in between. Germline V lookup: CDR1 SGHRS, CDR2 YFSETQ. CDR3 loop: CASSFRRLEAGELFF. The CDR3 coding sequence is TGCGCCAGCAGCTTCAGGAGACTAGAGGCCGGGGAGCTGTTTTTT.

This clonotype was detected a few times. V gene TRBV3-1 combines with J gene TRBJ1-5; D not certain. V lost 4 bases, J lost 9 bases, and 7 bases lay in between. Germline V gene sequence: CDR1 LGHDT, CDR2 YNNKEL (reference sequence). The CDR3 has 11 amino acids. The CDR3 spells CASSPSGPQHF. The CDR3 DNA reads TGTGCCAGCAGCCCATCTGGGCCCCAGCATTTT.

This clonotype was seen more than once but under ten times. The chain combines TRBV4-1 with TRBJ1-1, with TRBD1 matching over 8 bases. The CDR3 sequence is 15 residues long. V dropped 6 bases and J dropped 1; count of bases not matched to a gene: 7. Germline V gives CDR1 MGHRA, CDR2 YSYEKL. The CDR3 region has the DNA TGCGCCAGCAGGTACCGACAGGGGAAGAACACTGAAGCTTTCTTT. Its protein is CASRYRQGKNTEAFF.

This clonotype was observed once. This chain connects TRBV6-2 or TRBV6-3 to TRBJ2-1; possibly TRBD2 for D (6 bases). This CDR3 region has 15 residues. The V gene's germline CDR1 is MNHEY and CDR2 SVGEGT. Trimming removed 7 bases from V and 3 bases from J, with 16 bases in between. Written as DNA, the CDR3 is TGTGCCAGCACCGCCCGAGGACTACACTACAATGAGCAGTTCTTC. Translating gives CASTARGLHYNEQFF.

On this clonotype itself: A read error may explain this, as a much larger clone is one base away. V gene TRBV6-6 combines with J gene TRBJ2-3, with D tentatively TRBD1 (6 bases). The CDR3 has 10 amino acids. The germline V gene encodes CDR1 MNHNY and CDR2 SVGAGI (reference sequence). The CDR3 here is CASWGPPTNF. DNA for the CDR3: TGTGCCAGCTGGGGGCCCCCAACGAATTTT.

The CDR3 DNA follows: TGCAGTGCTCCACTGTCCGGGCCCCGGGAGACCCAGTACTTC. This gives the protein CSAPLSGPRETQYF. The genes are TRBV20-1 and TRBJ2-5; D is undetermined. This CDR3 has 14 amino acids. The V and J ends lost 5 bases and 5 bases respectively, with 18 bases between them. CDR1 is DFQATT and CDR2 is SNEGSKA in the germline V gene (reference sequence).

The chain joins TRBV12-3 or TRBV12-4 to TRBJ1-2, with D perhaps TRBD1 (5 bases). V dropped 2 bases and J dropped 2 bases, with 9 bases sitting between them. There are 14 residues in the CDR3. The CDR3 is CASSLPGGNYGYTF. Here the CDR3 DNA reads TGTGCCAGCAGTTTACCCGGGGGAAACTATGGCTACACCTTC.

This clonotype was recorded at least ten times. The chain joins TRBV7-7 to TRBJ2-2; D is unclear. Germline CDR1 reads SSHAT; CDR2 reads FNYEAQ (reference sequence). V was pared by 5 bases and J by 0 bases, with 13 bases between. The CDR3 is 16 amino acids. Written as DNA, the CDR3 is TGTGCCAGCAGCCGTAGTTCATTCGCGAACACCGGGGAGCTGTTTTTT. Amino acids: CASSRSSFANTGELFF. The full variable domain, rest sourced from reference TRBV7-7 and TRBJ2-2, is GAGVSQSPRYKVTKRGQDVTLRCDPISSHATLYWYQQALGQGPEFLTYFNYEAQPDKSGLPSDRFSAERPEGSISTLTIQRTEQRDSAMYRCASSRSSFANTGELFFGEGSRLTVL.

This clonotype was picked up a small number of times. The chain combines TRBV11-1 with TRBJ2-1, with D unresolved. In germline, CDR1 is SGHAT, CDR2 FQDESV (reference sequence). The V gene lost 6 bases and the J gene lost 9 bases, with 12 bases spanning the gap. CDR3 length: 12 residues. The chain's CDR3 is CASRVGSSEQFF. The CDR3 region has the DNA TGTGCCAGCAGGGTGGGGTCAAGTGAGCAGTTCTTC. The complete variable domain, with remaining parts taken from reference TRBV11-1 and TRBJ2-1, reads EAEVAQSPRYKITEKSQAVAFWCDPISGHATLYWYRQILGQGPELLVQFQDESVVDDSQLPKDRFSAERLKGVDSTLKIQPAELGDSAMYLCASRVGSSEQFFGPGTRLTVL.